This T cell receptor beta chain was profiled in a study of blood T cell repertoires in COVID-19. Trimming cost V 7 bases and J 5 bases; bases outside gene matches: 12. Germline V lookup: CDR1 SQVTM, CDR2 ANQGSEA. This CDR3 region has 14 residues. Produced via immunoSEQ multiplex PCR; TCRdb's table is partial and in-frame only. The sample holds approximately 80,000 clones; around 89% are singletons and the top ten take over 8.5%. This rearrangement joins TRBV29-1 to TRBJ2-3, with 7 positions matching TRBD2. The sequenced material came from peripheral blood. This sequence was found in a human donor in a cohort sampled during active COVID-19. This chain's CDR3 is CSAATGGRKDTQYF. The DNA for the CDR3 is TGCAGCGCAGCTACGGGAGGAAGAAAAGATACGCAGTATTTT.